This T cell receptor (beta chain) was found in a study of T cell responses to AZD1222 COVID-19 vaccine. This clone has more than one count but fewer than ten. The antigen is undetermined. Second doses were pooled across both intervals (about 4 or about 12 weeks). Libraries were prepared by immunoSEQ multiplex PCR; TCRdb keeps only in-frame clonotypes and omits some of them. The data contain fewer than 200,000 clones, around nine tenths of them seen just once; the ten biggest clones take up around 26%. Notes on the study in general: Close to half of all spike-specific TCRs reportedly target regions of the variants that are unmutated. Recipients of AZD1222 seropositive at baseline numbered only 6 or 7. Researchers took repertoire samples only after the peak T cell response had come.

The clonotype originates from an adult who received the AZD1222 COVID-19 vaccine. The sequences come from peripheral blood, collected 28 days after the second AZD1222 dose.

CDR3 region: CASSMGGTPNSPLHF. CDR3 bases: TGTGCCAGTAGTATGGGCGGGACACCCAATTCACCCCTCCACTTT. The gene calls are TRBV19 and TRBJ1-6, with D possibly matching TRBD1 (6 bases). CDR3 length equals 15 residues. The V gene lost 3 bases and the J gene lost 7 bases, with 13 bases spanning the gap. The germline gives CDR1 LNHDA, CDR2 SQIVND (reference sequence).